The sequence of this T cell receptor (beta chain) was determined in a study of cytomegalovirus exposure and HLA in healthy donors. With 0 bases removed from V and 4 bases from J, the gap between germline ends came to 8 bases. The length of the CDR3 is 13 residues. Germline CDR1 reads SGDLS; CDR2 reads YYNGEE. Repertoires were generated with immunoSEQ multiplex PCR, while TCRdb's copy carries only in-frame clones and drops some. The top ten clones hold roughly 5% of a sample with some 110,000 clones, 86% of them seen once. The sample taken for sequencing was PBMCs. The sequence derives from a man between 18 and 35 years old in good health and CMV-seronegative. The chain employs TRBV9 and TRBJ2-7; TRBD2 might be the D (5 bases). The CDR3 spells CASSVEGDYEQYF. In DNA, the CDR3 is TGTGCCAGCAGCGTAGAGGGAGATTACGAGCAGTACTTC. The entire variable domain, with the rest obtained from reference TRBV9 and TRBJ2-7, is as follows: DSGVTQTPKHLITATGQRVTLRCSPRSGDLSVYWYQQSLDQGLQFLIQYYNGEERAKGNILERFSAQQFPDLHSELNLSSLELGDSALYFCASSVEGDYEQYFGPGTRLTVT.